This T cell receptor (beta chain) was obtained from a study of blood T cell repertoires in COVID-19. Across the study: T cells, B-cell-depleted T cells, or PBMCs supplied cDNA or gDNA.

This CDR3 spans 14 amino acids. Germline lookup yields CDR1 GTSNPN and CDR2 SVGIG (reference sequence). V was clipped by 2 bases and J by 4 bases; unmatched bases: 5. In the authors' workflow: Amplified reference gene primers provided the basis for estimating nucleated cell counts. Repertoires were generated with immunoSEQ multiplex PCR, while TCRdb's copy carries only in-frame clones and drops some. V and J calls and clone size come straight from that table; D and trimming were deduced from the DNA. The sample lists approximately 100,000 clones, 70% to 85% seen once, with about 10% in the top ten. Sequencing was performed on peripheral blood. This TCR was recovered from a man between 65 and 85 years old with acute or convalescent COVID-19. The chain is built from TRBV30 and TRBJ1-3; 7 nucleotides line up with TRBD1. CDR3 residues: CAWSRGLKGNTIYF. In DNA, the CDR3 is TGTGCCTGGAGTAGGGGGCTCAAGGGAAACACCATATATTTT.